This T cell receptor (beta chain) was sequenced in a study of yellow fever vaccine responses in identical twins. TCRdb re-derived calls from the RT-PCR reads in MiXCR, one entry per CDR3 protein. The table records about 6,000 distinct CDR3 sequences, about 76% of them present only once. Regarding the study as a whole: Twins showed a vaccine T cell response that reportedly seemed partly convergent, partly personalized.

The CDR3 spans 14 residues. Trimming removed 3 bases at V and 1 base at J, with 11 bases between. Germline CDR1 is SQVTM and CDR2 is ANQGSEA. Remarks on this clonotype: Its target is not known.

This TCR derives from a woman aged 18-30 years who received the yellow fever vaccine. The sample was T cells from blood (PBMCs), unsorted or a sorted subset (not recorded which), taken before or after yellow fever vaccination (not recorded which). The J gene is TRBJ2-3, the V gene TRBV29-1; D uncertain. CDR3 region: CSVEFRTGTDTQYF. For the CDR3, the DNA is TGCAGCGTTGAGTTTCGGACGGGCACAGATACGCAGTATTTT.